The 14 T cell receptor beta chains presented below share a single source sample, sequenced in a study of cytomegalovirus exposure and HLA in healthy donors. The primer mix had 60 Vbeta and 13 Jbeta primers. The protocol was immunoSEQ multiplex PCR, while the TCRdb copy is restricted to in-frame clones and leaves out a portion. This sample has fewer than 120,000 clones, with 79% found just once. Sequenced material: PBMCs. The receptor source for this set is a man aged 25 to 40 in good health and CMV-seropositive.

This chain connects TRBV27 to TRBJ2-5, with 8 bases lining up with TRBD2. Per germline, CDR1 MNHEY and CDR2 SMNVEV (reference sequence). J gave up 0 bases and V 7 bases, and 10 bases lay outside the gene matches. CDR3 length: 16 residues. CDR3 in amino acids: CASTPPGLADQETQYF. CDR3 coding DNA: TGTGCCAGCACTCCCCCCGGACTAGCCGACCAAGAGACCCAGTACTTC.

The chain recombines TRBV30 with TRBJ2-2; 7 bases fit TRBD1. CDR3 length equals 16 residues. Germline V gene sequence: CDR1 GTSNPN, CDR2 SVGIG (reference sequence). Trimming cost V 1 base and J 1 base; bases outside gene matches: 6. CDR3 in amino acids: CAWSGAGTENTGELFF. The CDR3 DNA reads TGTGCCTGGAGTGGGGCCGGGACAGAGAACACCGGGGAGCTGTTTTTT.

The rearrangement links TRBV5-1 to TRBJ1-2, with TRBD1 matching 9 bases. The CDR3 is 14 amino acids. The J segment lost 8 bases and the V segment lost 4 bases, leaving 9 bases of the junction unmatched. CDR1 and CDR2 from the germline V gene are SGHRS and YFSETQ. CDR3 in amino acids: CASSPGQGSGGYTF. The CDR3 DNA is TGCGCCAGCAGCCCGGGACAGGGTTCGGGCGGCTACACCTTC.

The chain recombines TRBV11-1 with TRBJ2-7; TRBD1 matches at 8 bases. V was clipped by 1 base and J by 3 bases; unmatched bases: 11. Germline-derived CDR1 and CDR2 are SGHAT and FQDESV (reference sequence). This CDR3 is 17 amino acids long. The CDR3 is CASSLDGGQDMSYEQYF. CDR3 nucleotide sequence: TGTGCCAGCAGCTTAGATGGGGGACAGGACATGAGCTACGAGCAGTACTTC.

V gene TRBV29-1 combines with J gene TRBJ2-5; D perhaps matches TRBD1 (5 bases). V lost 6 bases and J lost 11, with 13 bases in between. Germline CDR1 and CDR2: SQVTM and ANQGSEA. The CDR3 has 10 residues. The DNA of the CDR3 is TGCAGCGTCGACCAGGGTGGGCAGTACTTC. It codes for CSVDQGGQYF.

This chain connects TRBV5-1 to TRBJ1-2; the match to TRBD1 covers 8 bases. The V gene end was trimmed by 4 bases and the J gene end by 5 bases; junction bases not matched to a gene: 7. The CDR3 is 14 residues long. Germline V gene lookup returns CDR1 SGHRS and CDR2 YFSETQ. The CDR3 loop reads CASSGTQGGYGYTF. CDR3 sequence (DNA): TGCGCCAGCAGCGGTACACAGGGGGGGTATGGCTACACCTTC.

On this clone itself: The sample holds other DNA sequences that translate to the same CDR3. The chain is built from TRBV7-2 and TRBJ2-4, with D possibly matching TRBD1 (5 bases). The CDR3 is made up of 14 amino acids. V lost 6 bases to trimming and J lost 9 bases, with 18 bases between them. The V gene's germline CDR1 is SGHTA and CDR2 FQGNSA. The CDR3 region has the DNA TGTGCCAGCAGTTTACCCCAGGGTATCAGCATTCAGTACTTC. This encodes CASSLPQGISIQYF.

The V gene is TRBV5-1, the J gene TRBJ2-5; D may be TRBD2 (6 bases). V was trimmed by 0 bases and J by 7 bases, leaving 10 bases between them. Germline CDR1 SGHRS, CDR2 YFSETQ. This CDR3 contains 13 residues. The CDR3, as DNA: TGCGCCAGCAGCTTGGGGCAAGCGGGGACCCAGTACTTC. Its protein product is CASSLGQAGTQYF.

The CDR3 reads CASRRIGVTNEKLFF. The CDR3 DNA is TGTGCCAGTCGACGGATAGGGGTGACTAATGAAAAACTGTTTTTT. This rearrangement joins TRBV19 to TRBJ1-4; TRBD1 might be the D (5 bases). Germline V lookup: CDR1 LNHDA, CDR2 SQIVND (reference sequence). Trimming cost V 8 bases and J 2 bases, with 15 bases left between them. CDR3 length equals 15 residues.

Worth noting for this clone: The junction shows a germline mismatch at one end, possibly a read error. The chain carries TRBV13 and TRBJ2-7, with D perhaps TRBD1 (5 bases). The CDR3 covers 12 residues. Looked up from germline, CDR1 is PRHDT and CDR2 is FYEKMQ (reference sequence). CDR3 protein: CASSLGHDEQYF. CDR3 coding DNA: TGTGCCAGCAGCCTAGGACACGACGAGCAGTACTTC. The entire variable domain, with the rest obtained from reference TRBV13 and TRBJ2-7, is as follows: AAGVIQSPRHLIKEKRETATLKCYPIPRHDTVYWYQQGPGQDPQFLISFYEKMQSDKGSIPDRFSAQQFSDYHSELNMSSLELGDSALYFCASSLGHDEQYFGPGTRLTVT.

This sequence joins TRBV6-1 and TRBJ2-2; D is perhaps TRBD2 (5 bases). Germline CDR1 is MNHNS and CDR2 is SASEGT. The CDR3 totals 17 residues. The germline V and J ends were trimmed by 0 bases and 0 bases, with 11 bases remaining between them. CDR3 sequence (DNA): TGTGCCAGCAGTGAAGCCGGGCGGGCAACGAACACCGGGGAGCTGTTTTTT. Translating gives CASSEAGRATNTGELFF.

The chain joins TRBV4-1 to TRBJ2-1; D not resolved. Per the germline V gene, CDR1 is MGHRA and CDR2 is YSYEKL. This CDR3 contains 12 residues. V was shortened by 4 bases and J by 5 bases, with 6 bases between the two germline ends. CDR3 bases: TGCGCCAGCAGCCCGTTTAACAATGAGCAGTTCTTC. Amino acid sequence: CASSPFNNEQFF.

The chain combines TRBV19 with TRBJ1-1; no reliable D call. V shed 9 bases and J shed 8 bases, with 10 bases lying between them. Per germline, CDR1 LNHDA and CDR2 SQIVND (reference sequence). The CDR3 covers 10 residues. CDR3 region: CASKYREAFF. Here the CDR3 DNA reads TGTGCCAGCAAGTACAGAGAAGCTTTCTTT.

The chain is built from TRBV6-5 and TRBJ2-5, with D possibly matching TRBD1 (6 bases). In germline, CDR1 is MNHEY, CDR2 SVGAGI. V gave up 7 bases and J gave up 7 bases, with 13 bases separating them. The CDR3 has 12 amino acids. CDR3 nucleotides: TGTGCCAGCACCCCGAGCAGGGGGACCCAGTACTTC. It translates to CASTPSRGTQYF.